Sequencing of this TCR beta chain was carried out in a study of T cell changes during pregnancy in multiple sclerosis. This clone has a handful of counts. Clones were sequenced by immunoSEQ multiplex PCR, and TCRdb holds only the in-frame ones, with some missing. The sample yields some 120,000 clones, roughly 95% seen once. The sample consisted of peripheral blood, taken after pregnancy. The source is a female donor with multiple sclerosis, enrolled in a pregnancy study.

The CDR3 reads CASSQPQGKLFF. The DNA for the CDR3 is TGTGCCAGCAGCCAGCCACAGGGAAAACTGTTTTTT. The V and J genes are TRBV28 and TRBJ1-4; TRBD1 might be the D (6 bases). This CDR3 comprises 12 residues. V lost 6 bases, J lost 10 bases, and 12 bases lay in between. The germline CDR1 and CDR2 sequences are MDHEN and SYDVKM.